These 17 T cell receptor beta chains originate from one sample sequenced in a study of monozygotic twins with inflammatory bowel disease. From its re-call of the 5' RACE reads, TCRdb lists each CDR3 protein once, without DNA. The sample spans about 130,000 distinct CDR3 sequences; the ten largest clones claim around 1.2%. The specimen was blood. These receptors were obtained from a human donor with ulcerative colitis or Crohn's disease, or a healthy co-twin of an affected twin (not recorded which).

The chain uses TRBV20-1 and TRBJ2-5; the D call of TRBD2 rests on TCRdb alone, since no DNA is present to check it. CDR1 and CDR2 (germline): DFQATT, SNEGSKA (reference sequence). CDR3 length: 16 residues. The CDR3 spells CSARLAGGLYQETQYF.

The chain joins TRBV5-1 to TRBJ1-1. Germline V gene data show CDR1 as SGHRS and CDR2 as YFSETQ. This CDR3 has 13 amino acids. CDR3 residues: CASSFVGDGEAFF.

The rearrangement joins TRBV5-4 to TRBJ2-1; TCRdb lists TRBD1, though no DNA is available to test this call. Germline CDR1 and CDR2: SGHNT and YYREEE (reference sequence). The CDR3 is 16 residues long. The CDR3 sequence: CASSPRTGGGNNEQFF.

The V gene is TRBV30, the J gene TRBJ2-3; TCRdb's assignment of TRBD2 cannot be checked, as there is no DNA. The CDR3 contains 15 residues. Per germline, CDR1 GTSNPN and CDR2 SVGIG (reference sequence). This chain's CDR3 is CASLRTSGDPFGQYF.

V gene TRBV5-4 combines with J gene TRBJ2-7; lacking DNA, the TRBD1 call made by TCRdb goes unchecked. From germline, CDR1 is SGHNT and CDR2 YYREEE (reference sequence). The length of the CDR3 is 15 residues. CDR3 protein: CASSESGRSSYEQYF. Full variable domain (remainder filled in from reference TRBV5-4 and TRBJ2-7): ETGVTQSPTHLIKTRGQQVTLRCSSQSGHNTVSWYQQALGQGPQFIFQYYREEENGRGNFPPRFSGLQFPNYSSELNVNALELDDSALYLCASSESGRSSYEQYFGPGTRLTVT.

The chain combines TRBV28 with TRBJ2-5; TCRdb proposes TRBD1, but this gene call is untestable without DNA. Germline loops: CDR1 MDHEN, CDR2 SYDVKM. The CDR3 contains 16 residues. CDR3 protein: CASSLTGRLGQETQYF.

The chain has TRBV12-3 or TRBV12-4 and TRBJ2-2; the D call from TCRdb, TRBD1, cannot be confirmed without DNA. The CDR3 runs to 14 residues. This CDR3 reads CASSLTGSAGELFF.

The chain combines TRBV20-1 with TRBJ1-5; TCRdb gives TRBD1 as the D gene, but with no DNA this cannot be confirmed. Germline-derived CDR1 and CDR2 are DFQATT and SNEGSKA (reference sequence). CDR3 size: 12 residues. The CDR3 reads CSALTGQQPQHF.

The chain employs TRBV6-5 and TRBJ2-2; TCRdb's D call of TRBD1 is untestable without DNA. This CDR3 contains 17 residues. Germline V gives CDR1 MNHEY, CDR2 SVGAGI. The CDR3 reads CASVPLTGTHDTGELFF.

This chain links TRBV29-1 with TRBJ1-2; TCRdb gives TRBD1 as the D gene, but with no DNA this cannot be confirmed. Germline V gene data show CDR1 as SQVTM and CDR2 as ANQGSEA. The CDR3 totals 15 residues. The CDR3 sequence is CSVENPGQGAWGYTF.

V gene TRBV28 combines with J gene TRBJ1-6; with no DNA, the TCRdb D assignment of TRBD1 cannot be verified. The CDR3 extends over 16 amino acids. Germline V lookup: CDR1 MDHEN, CDR2 SYDVKM. Here the CDR3 reads CASSRGRSSYNSPLHF.

V usage is TRBV24-1 and J usage is TRBJ2-6; as DNA is missing, the TRBD1 call by TCRdb cannot be tested. CDR3 length: 17 amino acids. Per germline, CDR1 KGHDR and CDR2 SFDVKD. The CDR3 is CATSDPTGGSGANVLTF.

The chain combines TRBV27 with TRBJ1-5; the D gene TCRdb calls, TRBD1, cannot be checked with no DNA. Looked up from germline, CDR1 is MNHEY and CDR2 is SMNVEV (reference sequence). The CDR3 runs 14 residues. CDR3 residues: CASRLQGFNQPQHF.

The rearrangement links TRBV21-1 to TRBJ1-5; TCRdb selects TRBD1, and the lack of DNA leaves this call unchecked. TRBV21-1 is listed as a pseudogene. The CDR3 is made up of 16 amino acids. CDR3: CASSLNSGTGNQPQHF.

V usage is TRBV6-2 or TRBV6-3 and J usage is TRBJ1-3; TCRdb gives TRBD1 as the D gene, but with no DNA this cannot be confirmed. This CDR3 comprises 20 residues. Germline loops: CDR1 MNHEY, CDR2 SVGEGT. The CDR3 here is CASSPDAMPGHLASGNTIYF.

This rearrangement joins TRBV12-3 or TRBV12-4 to TRBJ1-4; absent DNA, TCRdb's TRBD1 call cannot be checked. The CDR3 runs to 15 residues. This CDR3 is CASRPNRGLSEKLFF.

The chain uses TRBV5-4 and TRBJ1-1; TCRdb's D gene call, TRBD1, goes unchecked for lack of DNA. This CDR3 has 16 residues. Germline values: CDR1 SGHNT, CDR2 YYREEE (reference sequence). The CDR3 reads CASSLGRDSRDTEAFF.